The rows below give T cell receptor beta chains drawn from one sample of a study of T-cell reconstitution after alpha-beta-depleted transplantation in children. Each CDR3 protein gets one entry after TCRdb re-called the PCR reads with MiXCR. The top ten clones hold 10% of a sample with a few hundred thousand distinct CDR3 sequences, about 10% of them seen once. The sequencing used PBMCs from the stem cell graft donor, collected from the stem cell graft. The receptor source for this set is a human donor who donated a stem cell graft to a child with SCID. Both conserved end residues are part of each CDR3. Fields, in order: V gene, D gene, J gene, clone size, CDR3 DNA, CDR3 protein. D genes are given only for firm matches. Size is stated for part of the rows, as once, few or many counts, or as a class when the clone is expanded.

v_gene: TRBV2
d_gene: .
j_gene: TRBJ2-5
abundance: .
CDR3nt: TGTGCCAGCAGTGAAGAGGGAGTAAAGTCCCAGTACTTC
CDR3aa: CASSEEGVKSQYF

v_gene: TRBV20-1
d_gene: .
j_gene: TRBJ2-7
abundance: .
CDR3nt: TGCAGTGCTAGTAGGGGGGTTTCCCCCTACGAGCAGTACTTC
CDR3aa: CSASRGVSPYEQYF

v_gene: TRBV5-6
d_gene: .
j_gene: TRBJ1-1
abundance: many
CDR3nt: TGTGCCAGCAGCTTGGGGGACGGTGAAGCTTTCTTT
CDR3aa: CASSLGDGEAFF

v_gene: TRBV11-2
d_gene: .
j_gene: TRBJ1-2
abundance: .
CDR3nt: TGTGCCAGCAGCTTAGTCACTATGGGAGGAAACTATGGCTACACCTTC
CDR3aa: CASSLVTMGGNYGYTF

v_gene: TRBV3-1
d_gene: TRBD2
j_gene: TRBJ2-3
abundance: .
CDR3nt: TGTGCCAGCAGCTCCCCGACTAGCGGGGGGGCCGTAGATACGCAGTATTTT
CDR3aa: CASSSPTSGGAVDTQYF

v_gene: TRBV29-1
d_gene: .
j_gene: TRBJ1-3
abundance: .
CDR3nt: TGCAGCGTTGTAGGTACTGGAAACACCATATATTTT
CDR3aa: CSVVGTGNTIYF

v_gene: TRBV5-1
d_gene: TRBD1
j_gene: TRBJ2-4
abundance: .
CDR3nt: TGCGCCAGCAGCTTTCTGACAGGGGCTATAGCCAAAAACATTCAGTACTTC
CDR3aa: CASSFLTGAIAKNIQYF

v_gene: TRBV5-1
d_gene: .
j_gene: TRBJ2-7
abundance: many
CDR3nt: TGCGCCAGCAGCTCTCGGGACGGATCCTACGAGCAGTACTTC
CDR3aa: CASSSRDGSYEQYF

v_gene: TRBV4-2
d_gene: TRBD2
j_gene: TRBJ2-7
abundance: .
CDR3nt: TGTGCCAGCAGCCAACCATCAGCGGGGGCCAACTCCTACGAGCAGTACTTC
CDR3aa: CASSQPSAGANSYEQYF

v_gene: TRBV7-9
d_gene: .
j_gene: TRBJ2-7
abundance: .
CDR3nt: TGTGCCAGCAGCCCGTCAGGGAGCGGCTACGAGCAGTACTTC
CDR3aa: CASSPSGSGYEQYF

v_gene: TRBV7-6
d_gene: TRBD1
j_gene: TRBJ1-1
abundance: many
CDR3nt: TGTGCCAGCAGCCCTCGACAGGGAGGGAACACTGAAGCTTTCTTT
CDR3aa: CASSPRQGGNTEAFF

v_gene: TRBV12-3/TRBV12-4
d_gene: .
j_gene: TRBJ1-2
abundance: many
CDR3nt: TGTGCCAGCACCCGTGAGGGTCAGGACTATGGCTACACCTTC
CDR3aa: CASTREGQDYGYTF

v_gene: TRBV21-1
d_gene: .
j_gene: TRBJ2-5
abundance: few
CDR3nt: TGTGCCGGGGAGGGGCAGCGCCAAGAGACCCAGTACTTC
CDR3aa: CAGEGQRQETQYF

v_gene: TRBV11-2
d_gene: .
j_gene: TRBJ2-5
abundance: .
CDR3nt: TGTGCCAGCAGCTTAGGAACCTTCCCTGGTCAAGAGACCCAGTACTTC
CDR3aa: CASSLGTFPGQETQYF

v_gene: TRBV7-9
d_gene: .
j_gene: TRBJ2-5
abundance: few
CDR3nt: TGTGCCAGCAGCGGTTTGGCGACCCAGTACTTC
CDR3aa: CASSGLATQYF

v_gene: TRBV11-2
d_gene: .
j_gene: TRBJ2-5
abundance: many
CDR3nt: TGTGCCAGCAGCTCATCAGAGACCCAGTACTTC
CDR3aa: CASSSSETQYF

v_gene: TRBV6-1
d_gene: TRBD1
j_gene: TRBJ1-2
abundance: few
CDR3nt: TGTGCCAGCAGTGGGAGGCAGGGGGCGAAGTATGGCTACACCTTC
CDR3aa: CASSGRQGAKYGYTF

v_gene: TRBV5-1
d_gene: .
j_gene: TRBJ2-7
abundance: .
CDR3nt: TGCGCCAGCAGCTTGGCCCGGGAGTCCTACGAGCAGTACTTC
CDR3aa: CASSLARESYEQYF

v_gene: TRBV5-1
d_gene: .
j_gene: TRBJ2-1
abundance: few
CDR3nt: TGCGCCAGCAGCTCCCAGGGCGGCGAGAACCCCTACAATGAGCAGTTCTTC
CDR3aa: CASSSQGGENPYNEQFF

v_gene: TRBV14
d_gene: .
j_gene: TRBJ2-2
abundance: many
CDR3nt: TGTGCCAGCAGCCGATTGGGCGGACTCGCGAACACCGGGGAGCTGTTTTTT
CDR3aa: CASSRLGGLANTGELFF

v_gene: TRBV13
d_gene: .
j_gene: TRBJ2-2
abundance: many
CDR3nt: TGTGCCAGCAGCTTAGGCATGAGGGACACCGGGGAGCTGTTTTTT
CDR3aa: CASSLGMRDTGELFF

v_gene: TRBV7-9
d_gene: .
j_gene: TRBJ1-1
abundance: .
CDR3nt: TGTGCCAGCATAGTAGGGGGCACTGAAGCTTTCTTT
CDR3aa: CASIVGGTEAFF

v_gene: TRBV6-1
d_gene: TRBD2
j_gene: TRBJ2-7
abundance: .
CDR3nt: TGTGCCAGCAGTCCCGGGACGGGGGGGAACTACGAGCAGTACTTC
CDR3aa: CASSPGTGGNYEQYF